This entry lists 9 T cell receptor beta chains sequenced from one sample in a study of T cell responses to AZD1222 COVID-19 vaccine. Data came from immunoSEQ multiplex PCR; TCRdb stores just in-frame clones and leaves some out. This table holds about 120,000 clones, roughly 90% found once. This material consisted of peripheral blood, taken 28 days after the second AZD1222 dose. The origin of the receptors is an adult who received the AZD1222 COVID-19 vaccine.

V usage is TRBV5-1 and J usage is TRBJ2-3, with 7 nucleotides matching TRBD1. Per the germline V gene, CDR1 is SGHRS and CDR2 is YFSETQ. This CDR3 spans 16 amino acids. After removal of 4 bases from V and 0 bases from J, the junction contained 8 bases not matched to a gene. This CDR3 reads CASSPRQGSSTDTQYF. CDR3 nucleotide sequence: TGCGCCAGCAGCCCAAGACAGGGCTCTAGCACAGATACGCAGTATTTT.

The chain links TRBV19 to TRBJ2-2, with unresolved D. CDR1 and CDR2 (germline): LNHDA, SQIVND (reference sequence). Trimming cost V 7 bases and J 5 bases, with 20 bases left between them. The CDR3 is made up of 16 amino acids. This chain's CDR3 is CASNKNTGSKTGELFF. Here the CDR3 DNA reads TGTGCCAGTAATAAGAATACCGGGTCTAAAACCGGGGAGCTGTTTTTT.

The chain uses TRBV4-2 and TRBJ2-2, with TRBD2 matching over 7 bases. The CDR3 totals 16 residues. Germline V gene sequence: CDR1 LGHNA, CDR2 YNFKEQ. The junction had 4 bases not matched to a gene; V was cut back by 0 bases and J by 3 bases. Here the CDR3 reads CASSQEASGYTGELFF. CDR3 bases: TGTGCCAGCAGCCAAGAGGCTAGCGGTTACACCGGGGAGCTGTTTTTT.

This chain uses TRBV18 with TRBJ1-1, with no clear D. The CDR3 contains 15 residues. Trimming took off 2 bases at V and 1 base at J, with 11 bases between the two ends. The V gene's germline CDR1 is KGHSH and CDR2 LQKENI. CDR3 sequence (DNA): TGTGCCAGCTCACCAGAGGTGAACACGAACACTGAAGCTTTCTTT. Its protein product is CASSPEVNTNTEAFF.

This chain joins TRBV19 and TRBJ2-7, with 10 bases that match TRBD1. CDR1 LNHDA and CDR2 SQIVND come from the germline V gene (reference sequence). Trimming took 6 bases from V and 4 from J; bases not matched to a gene: 9. The CDR3 is 15 amino acids. CDR3 nucleotide sequence: TGTGCCAGTAGCCCCGGGACAGGGGTCGGATACGAGCAGTACTTC. Its translation: CASSPGTGVGYEQYF.

The rearrangement joins TRBV7-2 to TRBJ1-2; 10 bases map to TRBD1. V lost 5 bases to trimming and J lost 8 bases; unmatched junction nucleotides: 8. The CDR3 covers 14 residues. The germline CDR1 and CDR2 sequences are SGHTA and FQGNSA. CDR3 in amino acids: CASSQTGGGGGYTF. The CDR3 coding sequence is TGTGCCAGCAGCCAGACAGGGGGCGGGGGAGGCTACACCTTC.

The chain recombines TRBV7-3 with TRBJ2-2, with D possibly matching TRBD2 (6 bases). CDR1 is SGHTA and CDR2 is FQGTGA in the germline V gene. This CDR3 region has 14 residues. V was clipped by 1 base and J by 5 bases, with 8 bases between them. CDR3 nucleotides: TGTGCCAGCAGCTTAATGCGGGGAACCGGGGAGCTGTTTTTT. Encoded protein: CASSLMRGTGELFF.

This sequence joins TRBV7-2 and TRBJ1-2, with D possibly TRBD1 on 6 matching bases. CDR3 length: 13 residues. The V gene's germline CDR1 is SGHTA and CDR2 FQGNSA. Trimming pared 4 bases from V and 2 bases from J, leaving 8 bases between. CDR3 coding DNA: TGTGCCAGCAGCTCGGGGGGCAACTATGGCTACACCTTC. This encodes CASSSGGNYGYTF. The full variable domain, completed using reference TRBV7-2 and TRBJ1-2, is GAGVSQSPSNKVTEKGKDVELRCDPISGHTALYWYRQSLGQGLEFLIYFQGNSAPDKSGLPSDRFSAERTGGSVSTLTIQRTQQEDSAVYLCASSSGGNYGYTFGSGTRLTVV.

The rearrangement joins TRBV19 to TRBJ1-5; D is perhaps TRBD1 (5 bases). V lost 8 bases and J 2 bases, leaving 16 bases between the germline ends. This CDR3 has 15 residues. Germline lookup yields CDR1 LNHDA and CDR2 SQIVND (reference sequence). CDR3 sequence (DNA): TGTGCCAGTTCCGGGACCCTTATCGGCAATCAGCCCCAGCATTTT. It translates to CASSGTLIGNQPQHF.